Listed below are T cell receptor beta chains from one sample, sequenced in a study of blood T cells in healthy people across ages. TCRdb reanalysed the 5' RACE reads using MiXCR and keeps one entry per CDR3 protein. The sample consists of about 690,000 distinct CDR3 sequences, 40% to 45% of them appearing once. The specimen sequenced was blood. The receptors shown here come from an older man in good health. The CDR3 runs from the conserved cysteine through the conserved F or W. D genes are given only for firm matches. The size field is filled for only some rows; it gives once, few, many or a size class.

D gene: NA
V gene: TRBV29-1
clone size: NA
J gene: TRBJ2-7
CDR3 DNA: TGCAGCGTTGAAATAGGGCCCTCCTACAATGAGCAGTACTTC
CDR3 protein: CSVEIGPSYNEQYF

D gene: NA
V gene: TRBV3-1
clone size: NA
J gene: TRBJ2-7
CDR3 DNA: TGTGCCGGCAGCCAAGATCGGGCGCGGGAGCAGTACTTC
CDR3 protein: CAGSQDRAREQYF

D gene: TRBD2
V gene: TRBV28
clone size: NA
J gene: TRBJ2-5
CDR3 DNA: TGTGCCAGCAGTTTTGCAGCGGGAGAAGAGACCCAGTACTTC
CDR3 protein: CASSFAAGEETQYF

D gene: TRBD1
V gene: TRBV7-8
clone size: NA
J gene: TRBJ1-1
CDR3 DNA: TGTGCCAGCAGCTTGGGGACAGACACTGAAGCTTTCTTT
CDR3 protein: CASSLGTDTEAFF

D gene: NA
V gene: TRBV9
clone size: NA
J gene: TRBJ2-2
CDR3 DNA: TGTGCCAGCGGACTGGCCGGGGAGCTGTTTTTT
CDR3 protein: CASGLAGELFF

D gene: TRBD2
V gene: TRBV20-1
clone size: NA
J gene: TRBJ2-1
CDR3 DNA: TGCAGTGCTAGGAGCGGGGGGGCCCATGAGCAGTTCTTC
CDR3 protein: CSARSGGAHEQFF

D gene: NA
V gene: TRBV25-1
clone size: NA
J gene: TRBJ2-7
CDR3 DNA: TGTGCCAGCAGTGAATATCAGGGTGGGATCTCTTACGAGCAGTACTTC
CDR3 protein: CASSEYQGGISYEQYF

D gene: TRBD1
V gene: TRBV6-6
clone size: NA
J gene: TRBJ1-1
CDR3 DNA: TGTGCCAGCAGTTACCCCGGGACAGGGCGCTCCACTGAAGCTTTCTTT
CDR3 protein: CASSYPGTGRSTEAFF

D gene: NA
V gene: TRBV6-2/TRBV6-3
clone size: NA
J gene: TRBJ1-1
CDR3 DNA: TGTGCCAGCAGTTACTCGGGGGCGAGGAGGAAAACTGAAGCTTTCTTT
CDR3 protein: CASSYSGARRKTEAFF

D gene: NA
V gene: TRBV6-2/TRBV6-3
clone size: NA
J gene: TRBJ1-5
CDR3 DNA: TGTGCCAGCAGTTACTCGGCAGGGCTTCGCACTATAGGCAATCAGCCCCAGCATTTT
CDR3 protein: CASSYSAGLRTIGNQPQHF

D gene: NA
V gene: TRBV12-3/TRBV12-4
clone size: NA
J gene: TRBJ2-7
CDR3 DNA: TGTGCCAGCAGTCCCCGACAGATTAACAATGAGCAGTACTTC
CDR3 protein: CASSPRQINNEQYF

D gene: TRBD1
V gene: TRBV11-2
clone size: NA
J gene: TRBJ2-5
CDR3 DNA: TGTGCCAGCAGCTTAGTATCAGGGGGCCTGAATGAGCAGTACTTC
CDR3 protein: CASSLVSGGLNEQYF

D gene: NA
V gene: TRBV2
clone size: few
J gene: TRBJ2-5
CDR3 DNA: TGTGCCAGCTCTGGAGGCACCGGGAGAGAGACCCAGTACTTC
CDR3 protein: CASSGGTGRETQYF

D gene: TRBD1
V gene: TRBV11-3
clone size: NA
J gene: TRBJ1-1
CDR3 DNA: TGTGCCAGCAGCCCCACCGGGACAGGGACTGAAGCTTTCTTT
CDR3 protein: CASSPTGTGTEAFF

D gene: NA
V gene: TRBV20-1
clone size: few
J gene: TRBJ2-7
CDR3 DNA: TGCAGTGCTAGTCTACCTGGTTCCTACGAGCAGTACTTC
CDR3 protein: CSASLPGSYEQYF

D gene: TRBD2
V gene: TRBV6-2/TRBV6-3
clone size: NA
J gene: TRBJ2-3
CDR3 DNA: TGTGCCAGCAGTTACTCGACCAGCCTAGCGGGGGCGGGAGATACGCAGTATTTT
CDR3 protein: CASSYSTSLAGAGDTQYF

D gene: NA
V gene: TRBV11-2
clone size: once
J gene: TRBJ1-2
CDR3 DNA: TGTGCCAGCAGCTTAGGAGGGATCGACCGGGCGGGGAACTATTATGGCTACACCTTC
CDR3 protein: CASSLGGIDRAGNYYGYTF

D gene: NA
V gene: TRBV7-2
clone size: NA
J gene: TRBJ1-6
CDR3 DNA: TGTGCCAGCAGCCCATCGCGGGGGGCTAGGGGTTCACCCCTCCACTTT
CDR3 protein: CASSPSRGARGSPLHF

D gene: NA
V gene: TRBV20-1
clone size: NA
J gene: TRBJ2-7
CDR3 DNA: TGCAGTGCTATCTACGACCGTTCCTACGAGCAGTACTTC
CDR3 protein: CSAIYDRSYEQYF

D gene: TRBD1
V gene: TRBV6-2/TRBV6-3
clone size: NA
J gene: TRBJ1-5
CDR3 DNA: TGTGCCAGCAATTTCGGGACAGGGGCTCTTGGCCAGCCCCAGCATTTT
CDR3 protein: CASNFGTGALGQPQHF

D gene: NA
V gene: TRBV15
clone size: few
J gene: TRBJ2-5
CDR3 DNA: TGTGCCACCAGCAGACGGGGCTTCCAAGAGACCCAGTACTTC
CDR3 protein: CATSRRGFQETQYF

D gene: NA
V gene: TRBV20-1
clone size: few
J gene: TRBJ2-5
CDR3 DNA: TGCAGTGCACCTCCCGGGACAACTCAAGAGACCCAGTACTTC
CDR3 protein: CSAPPGTTQETQYF

D gene: NA
V gene: TRBV5-6
clone size: NA
J gene: TRBJ2-3
CDR3 DNA: TGTGCCAGCTTTGGGGCGGCGCTAAGCACAGATACGCAGTATTTT
CDR3 protein: CASFGAALSTDTQYF

D gene: TRBD2
V gene: TRBV6-2/TRBV6-3
clone size: few
J gene: TRBJ2-7
CDR3 DNA: TGTGCCAGCAGTTACCCGTCTAGCGGGGGGTACGAGCAGTACTTC
CDR3 protein: CASSYPSSGGYEQYF

D gene: TRBD1
V gene: TRBV29-1
clone size: NA
J gene: TRBJ2-2
CDR3 DNA: TGCAGCGCCGGACAGGGGACCGGGGAGCTGTTTTTT
CDR3 protein: CSAGQGTGELFF

D gene: NA
V gene: TRBV10-3
clone size: few
J gene: TRBJ2-2
CDR3 DNA: TGTGCCATCAGGACGACAAGGAACACCGGGGAGCTGTTTTTT
CDR3 protein: CAIRTTRNTGELFF

D gene: NA
V gene: TRBV7-2
clone size: NA
J gene: TRBJ1-2
CDR3 DNA: TGTGCCAGCAGCGGAACAGGGGGCTACACCTTC
CDR3 protein: CASSGTGGYTF

D gene: NA
V gene: TRBV29-1
clone size: NA
J gene: TRBJ1-2
CDR3 DNA: TGCAGCGTTGGTCAGGGACAATATGGCTACACCTTC
CDR3 protein: CSVGQGQYGYTF

D gene: TRBD1
V gene: TRBV10-3
clone size: many
J gene: TRBJ2-7
CDR3 DNA: TGTGCCATCAGTGAGGGTATTGGACAGGGGGACCACGAGCAGTACTTC
CDR3 protein: CAISEGIGQGDHEQYF

D gene: NA
V gene: TRBV7-2
clone size: NA
J gene: TRBJ2-3
CDR3 DNA: TGTGCCAGCAGCACTGGGTGGGCGGGGGCCTACACAGATACGCAGTATTTT
CDR3 protein: CASSTGWAGAYTDTQYF

D gene: TRBD2
V gene: TRBV11-2
clone size: few
J gene: TRBJ2-5
CDR3 DNA: TGTGCCAGCAGCCTCGCCGGACTAGCGGGGGGGCAGAAGACCCAGTACTTC
CDR3 protein: CASSLAGLAGGQKTQYF

D gene: TRBD2
V gene: TRBV11-2
clone size: NA
J gene: TRBJ2-3
CDR3 DNA: TGTGCCAGCAGCACTAGCGGAAGAAGCACAGATACGCAGTATTTT
CDR3 protein: CASSTSGRSTDTQYF

D gene: TRBD2
V gene: TRBV6-2/TRBV6-3
clone size: many
J gene: TRBJ2-7
CDR3 DNA: TGTGCCAGCAGGACCGCTAGCGGGGCACCCTACGAGCAGTACTTC
CDR3 protein: CASRTASGAPYEQYF

D gene: NA
V gene: TRBV6-1
clone size: NA
J gene: TRBJ2-3
CDR3 DNA: TGTGCCAGCAGTGAAGCGCATAAGGCCACAGATACGCAGTATTTT
CDR3 protein: CASSEAHKATDTQYF

D gene: TRBD2
V gene: TRBV5-1
clone size: NA
J gene: TRBJ2-1
CDR3 DNA: TGCGCCAGCAGCTTTCTAGCGGACCCGGGTAATGAGCAGTTCTTC
CDR3 protein: CASSFLADPGNEQFF

D gene: NA
V gene: TRBV4-2
clone size: NA
J gene: TRBJ2-3
CDR3 DNA: TGTGCCAGCAGCCAAGTAGAAGGGCAGGGAACGCAGTATTTT
CDR3 protein: CASSQVEGQGTQYF

D gene: NA
V gene: TRBV4-3
clone size: NA
J gene: TRBJ2-3
CDR3 DNA: TGCGCCAGCAGCCAAGACTCAACCCGCACAGATACGCAGTATTTT
CDR3 protein: CASSQDSTRTDTQYF

D gene: NA
V gene: TRBV10-3
clone size: many
J gene: TRBJ1-2
CDR3 DNA: TGTGCCATCAGTGATAGGGTGCGGGCTAACTATGGCTACACCTTC
CDR3 protein: CAISDRVRANYGYTF

D gene: TRBD1
V gene: TRBV12-3/TRBV12-4
clone size: NA
J gene: TRBJ2-5
CDR3 DNA: TGTGCCAGCAGTTTAAACACAGGGGTAGAGACCCAGTACTTC
CDR3 protein: CASSLNTGVETQYF

D gene: TRBD2
V gene: TRBV6-2/TRBV6-3
clone size: few
J gene: TRBJ2-7
CDR3 DNA: TGTGCCAGCAGAAACGGAGCGGGGGCCGTGTACGAGCAGTACTTC
CDR3 protein: CASRNGAGAVYEQYF

D gene: NA
V gene: TRBV12-3/TRBV12-4
clone size: NA
J gene: TRBJ1-5
CDR3 DNA: TGTGCCAGCAGTTTAAACAGTCAGCCCCAGCATTTT
CDR3 protein: CASSLNSQPQHF

D gene: TRBD2
V gene: TRBV2
clone size: NA
J gene: TRBJ2-1
CDR3 DNA: TGTGCCAGCAGTGCCGGGAGGGGGGGTGAGCAGTTCTTC
CDR3 protein: CASSAGRGGEQFF

D gene: TRBD1
V gene: TRBV29-1
clone size: many
J gene: TRBJ2-7
CDR3 DNA: TGCAGCGTTGTTAGGGCAGGGGGCAACGAGCAGTACTTC
CDR3 protein: CSVVRAGGNEQYF

D gene: TRBD2
V gene: TRBV6-5
clone size: NA
J gene: TRBJ2-3
CDR3 DNA: TGTGCCACTGGGCAAGCGGGGGCCCGCACAGATACGCAGTATTTT
CDR3 protein: CATGQAGARTDTQYF

D gene: TRBD1
V gene: TRBV6-2/TRBV6-3
clone size: NA
J gene: TRBJ2-3
CDR3 DNA: TGTGCCAGTCTCAGGGACAGGAGCACAGATACGCAGTATTTT
CDR3 protein: CASLRDRSTDTQYF

D gene: NA
V gene: TRBV28
clone size: NA
J gene: TRBJ1-2
CDR3 DNA: TGTGCCAGCAGTTCTCCGGTAGGTCGGTTGCGGGGCTACACCTTC
CDR3 protein: CASSSPVGRLRGYTF

D gene: NA
V gene: TRBV24-1
clone size: few
J gene: TRBJ2-2
CDR3 DNA: TGTGCCACCAGTCCGTCTAGCTTGGGGGAGCTGTTTTTT
CDR3 protein: CATSPSSLGELFF

D gene: NA
V gene: TRBV28
clone size: few
J gene: TRBJ2-5
CDR3 DNA: TGTGCCAGCACCCCCACCGGCAGGGGAGAGACCCAGTACTTC
CDR3 protein: CASTPTGRGETQYF